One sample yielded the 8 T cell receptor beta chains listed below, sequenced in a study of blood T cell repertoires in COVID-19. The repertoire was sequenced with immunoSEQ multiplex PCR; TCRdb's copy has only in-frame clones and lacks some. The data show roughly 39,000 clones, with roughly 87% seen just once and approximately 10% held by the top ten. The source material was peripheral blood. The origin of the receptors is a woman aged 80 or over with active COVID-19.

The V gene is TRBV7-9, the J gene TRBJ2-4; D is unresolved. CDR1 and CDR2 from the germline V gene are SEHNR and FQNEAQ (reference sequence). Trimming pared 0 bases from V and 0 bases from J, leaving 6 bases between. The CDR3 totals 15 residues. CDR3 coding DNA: TGTGCCAGCAGCTTAGCGACACTAGCCAAAAACATTCAGTACTTC. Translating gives CASSLATLAKNIQYF.

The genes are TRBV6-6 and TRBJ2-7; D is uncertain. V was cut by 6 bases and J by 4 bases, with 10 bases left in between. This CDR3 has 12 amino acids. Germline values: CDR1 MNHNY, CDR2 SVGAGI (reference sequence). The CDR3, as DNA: TGTGCCAGCAGCCAACTACCTTACGAGCAGTACTTC. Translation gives CASSQLPYEQYF.

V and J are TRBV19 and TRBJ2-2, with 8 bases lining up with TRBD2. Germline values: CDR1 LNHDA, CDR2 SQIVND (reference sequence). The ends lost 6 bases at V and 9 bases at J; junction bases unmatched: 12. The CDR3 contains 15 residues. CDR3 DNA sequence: TGTGCCAGTAGCAGGCTAGCGGGTATGACCCGGGAGCTGTTTTTT. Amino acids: CASSRLAGMTRELFF. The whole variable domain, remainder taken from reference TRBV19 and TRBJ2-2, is DGGITQSPKYLFRKEGQNVTLSCEQNLNHDAMYWYRQDPGQGLRLIYYSQIVNDFQKGDIAEGYSVSREKKESFPLTVTSAQKNPTAFYLCASSRLAGMTRELFFGEGSRLTVL.

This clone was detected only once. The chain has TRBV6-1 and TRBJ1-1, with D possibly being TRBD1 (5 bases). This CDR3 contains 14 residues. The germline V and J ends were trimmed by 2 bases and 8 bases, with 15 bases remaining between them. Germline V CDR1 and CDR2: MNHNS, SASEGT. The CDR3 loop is CASSERRGLFEAFF. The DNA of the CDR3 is TGTGCCAGCAGTGAAAGGAGGGGACTCTTCGAAGCTTTCTTT.

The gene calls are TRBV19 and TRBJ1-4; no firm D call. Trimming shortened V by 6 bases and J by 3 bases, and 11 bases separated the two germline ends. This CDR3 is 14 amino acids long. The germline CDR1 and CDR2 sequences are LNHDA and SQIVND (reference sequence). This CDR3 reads CASSQVAANEKLFF. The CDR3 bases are TGTGCCAGTAGCCAGGTGGCAGCTAATGAAAAACTGTTTTTT.

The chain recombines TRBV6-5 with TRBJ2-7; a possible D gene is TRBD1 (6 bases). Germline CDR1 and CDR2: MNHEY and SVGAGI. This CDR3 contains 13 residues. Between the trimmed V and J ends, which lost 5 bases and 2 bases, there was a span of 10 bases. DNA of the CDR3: TGTGCCAGCAGTAACAGGGTCCCCTACGAGCAGTACTTC. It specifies CASSNRVPYEQYF.

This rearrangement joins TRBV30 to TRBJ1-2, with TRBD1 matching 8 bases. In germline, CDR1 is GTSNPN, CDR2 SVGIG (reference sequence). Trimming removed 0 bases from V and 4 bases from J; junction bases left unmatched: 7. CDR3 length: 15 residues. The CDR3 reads CAWSVDAGGGYGYTF. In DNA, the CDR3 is TGTGCCTGGAGTGTGGATGCAGGGGGCGGCTATGGCTACACCTTC.

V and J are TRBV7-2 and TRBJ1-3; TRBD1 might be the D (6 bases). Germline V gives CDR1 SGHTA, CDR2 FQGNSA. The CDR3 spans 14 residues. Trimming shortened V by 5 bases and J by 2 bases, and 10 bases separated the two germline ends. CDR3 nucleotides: TGTGCCAGCAGCGCCTCAGGGGCTGGAAACACCATATATTTT. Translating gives CASSASGAGNTIYF. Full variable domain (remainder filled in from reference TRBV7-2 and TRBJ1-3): GAGVSQSPSNKVTEKGKDVELRCDPISGHTALYWYRQSLGQGLEFLIYFQGNSAPDKSGLPSDRFSAERTGGSVSTLTIQRTQQEDSAVYLCASSASGAGNTIYFGEGSWLTVV.